The source of this T cell receptor beta chain is a study of OX40 agonist ivuxolimab in advanced cancers. Study-level background: Ivuxolimab, an agonistic anti-OX40 (CD134) antibody, was given to patients.

Turning to this clone: Its antigen is not known.

Repertoires were generated with immunoSEQ multiplex PCR, while TCRdb's copy carries only in-frame clones and drops some. The data hold over 70,000 clones, with about 90% observed a single time. The length of the CDR3 is 15 residues. CDR1 is MNHEY and CDR2 is SVGAGI in the germline V gene. V was clipped by 9 bases and J by 5 bases; unmatched bases: 9. General study points: Some patients without response likewise showed low normalized clonal expansion.

The J gene is TRBJ1-4, the V gene TRBV6-5; TRBD1 matches at 10 bases. This receptor was taken from an adult with an advanced solid tumor such as melanoma, head and neck, liver or kidney cancer. Sequenced here: CD4+ or CD8+ T cells sorted from blood, sampled in a trial of the OX40 agonist ivuxolimab. The DNA for the CDR3 is TGTGCCAGTCAGACAGGGGGCTTAGAGAATGAAAAACTGTTTTTT. Its protein is CASQTGGLENEKLFF.